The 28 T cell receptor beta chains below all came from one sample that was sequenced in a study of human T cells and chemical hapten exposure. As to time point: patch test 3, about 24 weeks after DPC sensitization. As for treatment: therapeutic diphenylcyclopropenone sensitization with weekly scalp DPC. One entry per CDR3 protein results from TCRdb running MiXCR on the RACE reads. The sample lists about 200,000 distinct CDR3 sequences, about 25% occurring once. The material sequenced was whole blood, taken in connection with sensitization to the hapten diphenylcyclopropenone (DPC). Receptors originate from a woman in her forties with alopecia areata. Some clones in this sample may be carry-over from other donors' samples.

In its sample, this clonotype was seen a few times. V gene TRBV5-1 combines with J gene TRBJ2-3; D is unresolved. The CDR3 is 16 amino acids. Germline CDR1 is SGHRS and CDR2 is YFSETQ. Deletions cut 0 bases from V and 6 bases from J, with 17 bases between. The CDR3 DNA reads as TGCGCCAGCAGCTTGGGGCCAGATGGTAAAAGGGATACGCAGTATTTT. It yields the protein CASSLGPDGKRDTQYF.

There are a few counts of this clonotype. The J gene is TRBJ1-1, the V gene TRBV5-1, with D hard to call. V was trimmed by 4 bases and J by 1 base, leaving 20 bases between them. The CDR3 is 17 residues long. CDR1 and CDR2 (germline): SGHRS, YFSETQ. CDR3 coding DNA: TGCGCCAGCAGCCCAAGGCCGGCTCCCAGAACGAACACTGAAGCTTTCTTT. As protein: CASSPRPAPRTNTEAFF. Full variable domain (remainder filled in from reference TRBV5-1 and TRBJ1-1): KAGVTQTPRYLIKTRGQQVTLSCSPISGHRSVSWYQQTPGQGLQFLFEYFSETQRNKGNFPGRFSGRQFSNSRSEMNVSTLELGDSALYLCASSPRPAPRTNTEAFFGQGTRLTVV.

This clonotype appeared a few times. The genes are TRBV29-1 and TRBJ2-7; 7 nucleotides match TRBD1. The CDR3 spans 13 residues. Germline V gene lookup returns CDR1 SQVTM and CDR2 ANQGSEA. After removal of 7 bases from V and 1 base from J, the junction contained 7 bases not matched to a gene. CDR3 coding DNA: TGCAGCGCTACGACAGGGATTTCCTACGAGCAGTACTTC. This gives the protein CSATTGISYEQYF.

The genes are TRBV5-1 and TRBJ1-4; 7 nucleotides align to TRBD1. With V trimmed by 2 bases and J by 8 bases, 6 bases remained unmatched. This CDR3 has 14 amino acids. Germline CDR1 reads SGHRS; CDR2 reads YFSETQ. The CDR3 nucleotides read TGCGCCAGCAGCTTAGGACAGACAGGGGAAAAACTGTTTTTT. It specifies CASSLGQTGEKLFF.

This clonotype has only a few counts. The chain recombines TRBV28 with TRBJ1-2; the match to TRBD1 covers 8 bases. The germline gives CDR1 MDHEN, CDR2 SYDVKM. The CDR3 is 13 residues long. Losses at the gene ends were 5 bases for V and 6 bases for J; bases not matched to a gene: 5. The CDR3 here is CASSLRTGNGYTF. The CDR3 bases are TGTGCCAGCAGTCTTCGGACAGGGAATGGCTACACCTTC.

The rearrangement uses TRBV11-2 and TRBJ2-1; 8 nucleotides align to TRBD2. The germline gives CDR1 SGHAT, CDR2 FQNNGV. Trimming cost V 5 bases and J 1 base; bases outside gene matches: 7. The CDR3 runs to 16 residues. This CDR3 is CASSTRTSRSYNEQFF. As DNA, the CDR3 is TGTGCCAGCAGCACTCGGACTAGCCGGTCCTACAATGAGCAGTTCTTC.

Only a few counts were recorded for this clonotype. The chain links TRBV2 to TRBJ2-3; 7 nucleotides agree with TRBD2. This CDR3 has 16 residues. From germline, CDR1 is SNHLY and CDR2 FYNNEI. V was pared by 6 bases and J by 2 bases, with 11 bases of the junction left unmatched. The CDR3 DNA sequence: TGTGCCAGCAGGCCCTTGCCCAGCGGGGTCACAGATACGCAGTATTTT. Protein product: CASRPLPSGVTDTQYF.

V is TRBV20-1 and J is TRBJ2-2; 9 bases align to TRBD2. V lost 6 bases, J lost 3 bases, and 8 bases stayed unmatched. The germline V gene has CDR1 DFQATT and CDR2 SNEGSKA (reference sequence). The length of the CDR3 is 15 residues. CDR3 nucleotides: TGCAGTGCCGTGGGGCTAGCGGGATACACCGGGGAGCTGTTTTTT. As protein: CSAVGLAGYTGELFF.

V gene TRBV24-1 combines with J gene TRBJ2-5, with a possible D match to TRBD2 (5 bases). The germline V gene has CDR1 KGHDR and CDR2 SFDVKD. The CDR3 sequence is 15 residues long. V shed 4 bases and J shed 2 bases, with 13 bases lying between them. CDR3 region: CATSELGRTQETQYF. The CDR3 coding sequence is TGTGCCACCAGTGAGCTCGGGCGGACTCAAGAGACCCAGTACTTC.

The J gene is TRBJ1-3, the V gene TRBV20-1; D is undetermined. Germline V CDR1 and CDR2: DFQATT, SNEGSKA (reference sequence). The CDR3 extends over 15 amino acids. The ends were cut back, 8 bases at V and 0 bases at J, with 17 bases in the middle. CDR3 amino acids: CSTTASSRSGNTIYF. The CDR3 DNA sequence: TGCAGTACCACAGCGTCCTCCCGCTCTGGAAACACCATATATTTT.

The CDR3 protein is CSVRPSGSSDEQFF. The CDR3 nucleotides read TGCAGCGTCCGCCCTAGCGGGAGTTCCGATGAGCAGTTCTTC. V is TRBV29-1 and J is TRBJ2-1; the match to TRBD2 covers 10 bases. The V gene end was trimmed by 6 bases and the J gene end by 8 bases; junction bases not matched to a gene: 10. Germline V gene sequence: CDR1 SQVTM, CDR2 ANQGSEA. CDR3 length equals 14 residues.

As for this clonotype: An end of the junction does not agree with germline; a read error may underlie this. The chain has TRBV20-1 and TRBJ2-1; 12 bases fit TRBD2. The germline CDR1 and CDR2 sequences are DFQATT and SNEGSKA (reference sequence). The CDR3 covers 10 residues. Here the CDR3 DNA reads TGCAGTGCTCTAGCGGGAGGGCCGGTCTTC. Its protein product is CSALAGGPVF.

The CDR3 spells CASSVGTSGRALTDTQYF. CDR3 coding DNA: TGTGCCAGCAGCGTAGGGACTAGCGGGAGGGCCCTGACAGATACGCAGTATTTT. The chain is built from TRBV9 and TRBJ2-3; 15 nucleotides match TRBD2. Germline values: CDR1 SGDLS, CDR2 YYNGEE. The ends lost 0 bases at V and 3 bases at J; junction bases unmatched: 5. This CDR3 contains 18 residues.

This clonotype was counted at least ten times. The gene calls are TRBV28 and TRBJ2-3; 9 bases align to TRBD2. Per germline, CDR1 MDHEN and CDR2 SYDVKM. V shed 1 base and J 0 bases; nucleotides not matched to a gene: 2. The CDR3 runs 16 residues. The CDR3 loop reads CASSLYTSGSTDTQYF. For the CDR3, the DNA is TGTGCCAGCAGTTTATATACTAGCGGGAGCACAGATACGCAGTATTTT. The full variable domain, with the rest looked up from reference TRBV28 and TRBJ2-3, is DVKVTQSSRYLVKRTGEKVFLECVQDMDHENMFWYRQDPGLGLRLIYFSYDVKMKEKGDIPEGYSVSREKKERFSLILESASTNQTSMYLCASSLYTSGSTDTQYFGPGTRLTVL.

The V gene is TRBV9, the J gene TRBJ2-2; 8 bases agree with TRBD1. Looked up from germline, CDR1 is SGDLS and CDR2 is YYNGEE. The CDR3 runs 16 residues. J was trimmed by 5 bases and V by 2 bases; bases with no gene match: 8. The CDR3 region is CASSVRQGASTGELFF. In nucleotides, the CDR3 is TGTGCCAGCAGCGTGAGGCAGGGGGCTTCTACCGGGGAGCTGTTTTTT. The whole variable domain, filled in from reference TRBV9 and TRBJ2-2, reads DSGVTQTPKHLITATGQRVTLRCSPRSGDLSVYWYQQSLDQGLQFLIQYYNGEERAKGNILERFSAQQFPDLHSELNLSSLELGDSALYFCASSVRQGASTGELFFGEGSRLTVL.

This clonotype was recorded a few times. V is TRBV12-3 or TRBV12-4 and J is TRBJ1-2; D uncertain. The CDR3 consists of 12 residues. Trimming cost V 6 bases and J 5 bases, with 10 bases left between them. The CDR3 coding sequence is TGTGCCAGCAGCCCCGGGGATTATGGCTACACCTTC. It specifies CASSPGDYGYTF.

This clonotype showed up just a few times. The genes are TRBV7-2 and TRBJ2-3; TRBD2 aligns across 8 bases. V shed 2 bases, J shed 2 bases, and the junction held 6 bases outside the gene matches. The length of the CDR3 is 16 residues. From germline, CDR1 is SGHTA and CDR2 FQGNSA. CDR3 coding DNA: TGTGCCAGCAGCTTAATCAGCGGGAGTGTCACAGATACGCAGTATTTT. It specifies CASSLISGSVTDTQYF.

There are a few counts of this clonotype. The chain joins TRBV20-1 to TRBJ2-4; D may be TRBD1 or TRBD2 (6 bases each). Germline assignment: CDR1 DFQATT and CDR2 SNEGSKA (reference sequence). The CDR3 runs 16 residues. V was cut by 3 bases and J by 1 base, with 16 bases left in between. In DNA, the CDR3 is TGCAGTGCTAGGGCGGTCGGAGGGGGGGCCAAAAACATTCAGTACTTC. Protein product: CSARAVGGGAKNIQYF.

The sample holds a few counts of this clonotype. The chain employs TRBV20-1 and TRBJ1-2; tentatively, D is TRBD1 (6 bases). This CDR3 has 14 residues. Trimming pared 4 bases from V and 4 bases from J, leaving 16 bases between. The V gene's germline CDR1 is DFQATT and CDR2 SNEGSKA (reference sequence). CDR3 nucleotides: TGCAGTGCTACAACGGGGGCGCAGGGCTATGGCTACACCTTC. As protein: CSATTGAQGYGYTF.

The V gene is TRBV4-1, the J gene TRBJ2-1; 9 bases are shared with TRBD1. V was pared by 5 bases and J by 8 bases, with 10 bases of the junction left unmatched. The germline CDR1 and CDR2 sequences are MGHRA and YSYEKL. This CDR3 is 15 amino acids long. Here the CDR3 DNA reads TGCGCCAGCAGCTTGAAACAGGGGGCGCAGCATGAGCAGTTCTTC. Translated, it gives CASSLKQGAQHEQFF.

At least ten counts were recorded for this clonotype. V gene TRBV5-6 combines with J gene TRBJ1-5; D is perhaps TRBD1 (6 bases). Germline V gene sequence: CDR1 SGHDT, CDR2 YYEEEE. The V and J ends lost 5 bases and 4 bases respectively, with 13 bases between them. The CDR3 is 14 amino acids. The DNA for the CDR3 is TGTGCCAGCAGAAGGGGGGGATCAAATCAGCCCCAGCATTTT. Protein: CASRRGGSNQPQHF.

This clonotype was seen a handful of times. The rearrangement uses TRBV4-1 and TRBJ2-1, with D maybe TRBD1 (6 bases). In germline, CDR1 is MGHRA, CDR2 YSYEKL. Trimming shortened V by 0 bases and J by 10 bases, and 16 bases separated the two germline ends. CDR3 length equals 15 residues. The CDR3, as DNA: TGCGCCAGCAGCCAAGATGGGCAGGGGCTTAGGGAGCAGTTCTTC. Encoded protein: CASSQDGQGLREQFF.

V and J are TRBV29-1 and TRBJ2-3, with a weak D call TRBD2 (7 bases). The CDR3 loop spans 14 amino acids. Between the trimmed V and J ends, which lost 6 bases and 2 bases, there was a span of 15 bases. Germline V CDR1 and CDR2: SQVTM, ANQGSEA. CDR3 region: CSVWGGQITDTQYF. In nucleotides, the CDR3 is TGCAGCGTGTGGGGGGGGCAGATCACAGATACGCAGTATTTT.

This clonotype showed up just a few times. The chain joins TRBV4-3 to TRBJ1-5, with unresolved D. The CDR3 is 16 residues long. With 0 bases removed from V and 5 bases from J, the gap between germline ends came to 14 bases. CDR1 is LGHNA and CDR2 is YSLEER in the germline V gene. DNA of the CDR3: TGCGCCAGCAGCCAAGATTTAGGCCTAGAGCATCAGCCCCAGCATTTT. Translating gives CASSQDLGLEHQPQHF.

As DNA, the CDR3 is TGCAGCGTTCCGCTAGCGGGAATTGAGACCCAGTACTTC. This encodes CSVPLAGIETQYF. The V call is TRBV29-1, the J call TRBJ2-5; TRBD2 aligns across 9 bases. Germline V gives CDR1 SQVTM, CDR2 ANQGSEA. Trimming took 5 bases from V and 5 from J; bases not matched to a gene: 6. This CDR3 is 13 amino acids long.

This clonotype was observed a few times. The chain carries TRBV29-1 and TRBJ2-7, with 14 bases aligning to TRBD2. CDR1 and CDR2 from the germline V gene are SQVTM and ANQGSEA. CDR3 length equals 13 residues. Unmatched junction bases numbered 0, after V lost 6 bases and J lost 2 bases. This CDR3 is CSVTSGRAYEQYF. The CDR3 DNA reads TGCAGCGTGACTAGCGGGAGGGCCTACGAGCAGTACTTC.

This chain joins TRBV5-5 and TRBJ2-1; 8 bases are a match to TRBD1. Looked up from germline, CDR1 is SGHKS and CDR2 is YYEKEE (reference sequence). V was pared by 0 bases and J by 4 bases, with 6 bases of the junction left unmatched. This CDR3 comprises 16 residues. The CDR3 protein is CASSLAAGGQYNEQFF. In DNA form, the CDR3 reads TGTGCCAGCAGCTTGGCCGCAGGGGGCCAATACAATGAGCAGTTCTTC.

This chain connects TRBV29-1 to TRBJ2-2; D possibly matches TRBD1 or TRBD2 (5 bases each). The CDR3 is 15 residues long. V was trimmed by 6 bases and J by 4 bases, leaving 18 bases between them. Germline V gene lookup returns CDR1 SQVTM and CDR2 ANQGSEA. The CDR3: CSVAGTARGTGELFF. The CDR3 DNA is TGCAGCGTAGCTGGGACCGCGAGGGGCACCGGGGAGCTGTTTTTT.